This TCR beta chain was documented in a study of T cells in Graves' hyperthyroidism and ophthalmopathy. The CDR3 is 14 amino acids. Study-level findings and limits: Blood also carried most thyroid clonotypes expanded above 0.001. The model forecast ophthalmopathy, anticipating it by a median roughly 6.5 months before onset.

Individuals with ophthalmopathy presented a Clinical Activity Score of at least 3, a NOSPECS grade of at least 4 and a duration under 3 months. This clonotype appeared a few times. The target antigen is unknown. Being one base from a much bigger clone, this may be a read error. Using RNA transcripts as the source, TCR beta CDR3 regions were amplified. Initially, a first-round RT-PCR of the TCR CDR3 employed the HTBI primer set. MiXCR, applied by TCRdb to the multiplex PCR reads, yields one record per CDR3 protein. The sample contains under 500,000 distinct CDR3 sequences, over 11% of which appear only once.

Material: blood. The TCR originated in a man in his fifties with Graves' ophthalmopathy. This rearrangement joins TRBV12-3 or TRBV12-4 to TRBJ2-1; 7 nucleotides line up with TRBD1. In DNA, the CDR3 is TGTGCCAGCAGTTTCCGCGACAGGGACAATGGGCAGTTCTTC. This translates into CASSFRDRDNGQFF.